The present T cell receptor beta chain was sequenced within a study of blood T cell repertoires in COVID-19. The CDR3 runs to 19 residues. The junction had 9 bases not matched to a gene; V was cut back by 2 bases and J by 3 bases. Germline loops: CDR1 MNHEY, CDR2 SMNVEV (reference sequence). The assay was immunoSEQ multiplex PCR, and TCRdb's table has in-frame clones only and misses some. The data show tens of thousands of clones, approximately 79% seen once. The receptor was isolated from a woman of 80 years or more with active or convalescent COVID-19. Input material: peripheral blood. The chain employs TRBV27 and TRBJ2-1; 14 bases are a match to TRBD2. The CDR3 region is CASSLVGTSGGGIYNEQFF. The CDR3 bases are TGTGCCAGCAGTTTAGTGGGGACTAGCGGGGGTGGTATCTACAATGAGCAGTTCTTC.